This paragraph reports one T cell receptor beta chain. No cognate antigen has been identified for it. No much larger clone is present one base from it, and per-base qualities are unavailable. Read against the paper, the sample's time point label means: cells obtained before transplantation from donor or recipient. CD3+CD4+ and CD3+CD8+ populations were FACS-sorted from unstimulated pre-transplant donor and recipient cells taken from spleen or lymph nodes. The sample originates from a study of graft-versus-host responses after intestinal transplantation (dated by TCRdb to the early 2020s). Looking at the study overall: The transplants that recipients received were multivisceral, liver-intestinal, or isolated intestinal. Anti-thymocyte globulin induction was given to all recipients, followed by maintenance tacrolimus and steroids for two to three years. A peak of at least 4% donor T cells among recipient peripheral blood mononuclear cells was the definition used for donor T cell macrochimerism. Rather than being sequenced by the commercial service, samples from a few later patients were sequenced in-house on an Illumina MiSeq and processed with MiXCR. Graft-versus-host and host-versus-graft alloreactive T cell clones were tracked in the graft, circulation and bone marrow after intestinal transplantation using bulk TCR-beta CDR3 sequencing. The cohort enrolled 24 intestinal transplant recipients, one of whom was a retransplant, and 3 patients without pretransplant specimens were excluded. Alloreactive clones were identified by sequencing pre-transplant mixed lymphocyte reaction products and comparing these products with unstimulated pre-transplant donor and recipient T cells. Results the study describes overall, beyond this receptor: In the allografts of patients with donor T cell macrochimerism, GvH to HvG T cell clonal ratios were high. Peak levels of circulating GvH clones were associated with declines in HvG clones early after transplant. Conclusions were limited by the relatively low number and heterogeneity of intestinal transplant patients. GvH clones were detected in recipient bone marrow, and some of these GvH clones were observed earlier in ileal mucosa or blood, consistent with an intestinal mucosal origin.

To prepare the library, the immunoSEQ multiplex PCR assay was applied. In most patients, genomic DNA was isolated using the Qiagen DNeasy Blood and Tissue Kit and sent frozen to Adaptive Biotechnologies for TCR sequencing. For most patients, high-throughput TCR-beta CDR3 sequencing of genomic DNA was performed by Adaptive Biotechnologies. Per the original workflow: Adaptive's ImmunoSEQ software supplied the TCR sequencing data for under 20 patients, while MiXCR and VDJtools were used to process a few other patients. CD4 versus CD8 sorting errors were corrected by removing sequences found in both subsets at a frequency ratio below 5:1. CDR3 nucleotide sequences shared between donor and recipient were removed because their origin could not be assigned. To be classed as alloreactive, a clone needed at least 2-fold expansion over unstimulated cells and a minimum CFSE-low frequency of 0.002% (template counts) or 0.001% (read counts). Clones were considered mappable if detected in sequenced pre-transplant spleen, lymph node, or MLR CFSE-low populations of the donor or recipient. Cumulative frequency of alloreactive clones was calculated as a percentage of all sequences weighted by copy number. This is the immuneACCESS table as TCRdb keeps it, with only in-frame sequences that have V and J called. A part of the clones is gone; compared with another copy, unresolved V genes explain less than half, and the rest is unexplained. That table is the source of V, J and clone size, and D and trimming were worked out from the DNA. Recorded for this sample are over 70,000 clones; around 87% of them occurred a single time. Less than 5% of the sample is held by the ten biggest clonotypes.

The sample consisted of unstimulated CD8+ T cells sorted from spleen or lymph node cells, taken before transplant. This TCR was sampled from a human donor who was the organ donor for an intestinal transplant.

The nucleotide sequence is given as TGTGCCACCTCTTTGGAGGGTAGGAATGGCTACACCTTC. Its translation is CATSLEGRNGYTF. The chain links TRBV27 with TRBJ1-2; the D gene is not confidently resolved. The CDR3 runs 13 amino acids, cysteine and phenylalanine included. The read is trimmed to its CDR3 DNA, 39 bases read in frame from base 1. The germline V gene (reference sequence) specifies MNHEY as CDR1 and SMNVEV as CDR2. V drops 10 bases and J drops 6 bases, leaving 18 bases in between.